This T cell receptor beta chain emerged from a study of OX40 agonist ivuxolimab in advanced cancers. Assay used: immunoSEQ multiplex PCR; TCRdb lists only in-frame clones, some missing. The sample carries over 55,000 clones, 75% to 90% recorded once. Per the germline V gene, CDR1 is SNHLY and CDR2 is FYNNEI. The CDR3 length is 11 residues. The ends were cut back, 6 bases at V and 4 bases at J, with 6 bases in the middle. The chain joins TRBV2 to TRBJ1-1; D unresolved. This TCR came from an adult with an advanced solid tumor such as melanoma, head and neck, liver or kidney cancer. Sequences were derived from CD4+ or CD8+ T cells sorted from blood, sampled in a trial of the OX40 agonist ivuxolimab. CDR3 sequence: CASRRATEAFF. The CDR3 DNA is TGTGCCAGCAGACGGGCCACTGAAGCTTTCTTT.